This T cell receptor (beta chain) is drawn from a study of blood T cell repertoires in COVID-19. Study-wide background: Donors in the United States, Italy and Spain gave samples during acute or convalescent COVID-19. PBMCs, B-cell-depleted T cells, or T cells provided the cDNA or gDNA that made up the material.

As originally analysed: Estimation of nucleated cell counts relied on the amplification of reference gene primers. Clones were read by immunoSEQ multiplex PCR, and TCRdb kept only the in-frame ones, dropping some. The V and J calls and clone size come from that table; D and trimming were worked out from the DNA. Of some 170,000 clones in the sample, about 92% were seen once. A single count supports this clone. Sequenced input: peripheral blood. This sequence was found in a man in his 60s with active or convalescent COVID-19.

The CDR3 protein is CASSLGSGTGDYEQFF. As DNA, the CDR3 is TGTGCCAGCAGCTTAGGTTCCGGGACAGGGGATTATGAGCAGTTCTTC. The rearrangement links TRBV7-8 to TRBJ2-1; 10 nucleotides match TRBD1. This CDR3 is 16 amino acids long. From germline, CDR1 is SGHVS and CDR2 FQNEAQ. J lost 8 bases, V lost 1 base, and 8 bases had no gene match.